This T cell receptor beta chain derives from a study of blood T cell repertoires in COVID-19. Libraries were prepared by immunoSEQ multiplex PCR; TCRdb keeps only in-frame clonotypes and omits some of them. The table records about 240,000 clones, roughly four fifths of them present only once. Trimming at V came to 3 bases and at J to 8 bases, leaving 9 bases not matched to a gene. Germline V gene data show CDR1 as SQVTM and CDR2 as ANQGSEA. CDR3 length: 13 residues. Sequenced input: peripheral blood. This receptor was obtained from a woman aged 55 to 70 with active or convalescent COVID-19. The rearrangement uses TRBV29-1 and TRBJ1-2; TRBD1 agrees at 7 bases. The CDR3: CSVDEGAAPGYTF. As DNA, the CDR3 is TGCAGCGTTGACGAGGGGGCGGCCCCGGGCTACACCTTC.